A single sample is the source of the 23 T cell receptor beta chains below, sequenced in a study of blood T cell repertoires in COVID-19. The assay was immunoSEQ multiplex PCR, and TCRdb's table has in-frame clones only and misses some. The sample includes approximately 230,000 clones, about 87% of them seen just once. Sequencing was done on a sample of peripheral blood. The receptors shown here come from a woman aged 25-40 years with COVID-19, enrolled during active disease.

V is TRBV24-1 and J is TRBJ2-3; 14 nucleotides match TRBD2. Germline CDR1 reads KGHDR; CDR2 reads SFDVKD. Trimming took 4 bases from V and 4 from J; bases not matched to a gene: 12. This CDR3 spans 19 amino acids. The CDR3 is CATSDPGLAGVKGADTQYF. For the CDR3, the DNA is TGTGCCACCAGTGACCCGGGACTAGCGGGGGTGAAGGGCGCAGATACGCAGTATTTT.

The genes are TRBV5-3 and TRBJ2-7; 9 bases match TRBD1. TRBV5-3 is sorted into the ORF group, with uncertain function. Trimming took 4 bases from V and 7 from J; bases not matched to a gene: 18. The CDR3 sequence is 17 residues long. CDR3 coding DNA: TGTGCCAGAAGCCCCCGGGGGCGCCCGGGACAGGGTGTTGAGCAGTACTTC. Amino acid sequence: CARSPRGRPGQGVEQYF.

The genes are TRBV3-1 (or the pseudogene TRBV3-2) and TRBJ2-7; D not certain. CDR3 length: 12 amino acids. The germline gives CDR1 LGHDT, CDR2 YNNKEL (reference sequence). V was shortened by 4 bases and J by 3 bases, with 7 bases between the two germline ends. The CDR3: CASSLNFYEQYF. The CDR3 DNA is TGTGCCAGCAGCCTCAACTTCTACGAGCAGTACTTC.

In nucleotides, the CDR3 is TGTGCCAGCAGTGCCTGGACTAGCGGGAGTAGCGGGGAGCTGTTTTTT. This sequence encodes CASSAWTSGSSGELFF. This chain links TRBV6-2 or TRBV6-3 with TRBJ2-2; TRBD2 aligns across 13 bases. The CDR3 consists of 16 residues. Unmatched junction bases numbered 7, after V lost 5 bases and J lost 7 bases. Germline V gene lookup returns CDR1 MNHEY and CDR2 SVGEGT.

The chain combines TRBV4-2 with TRBJ1-4, with D uncertain. The CDR3 sequence is 14 residues long. The V gene lost 0 bases and the J gene lost 6 bases, with 8 bases spanning the gap. The germline gives CDR1 LGHNA, CDR2 YNFKEQ. Here the CDR3 DNA reads TGTGCCAGCAGCCAAGAACAGCAAGATGAAAAACTGTTTTTT. Its translation is CASSQEQQDEKLFF.

The chain employs TRBV28 and TRBJ2-3; 7 bases match TRBD2. The CDR3 is 17 amino acids. The germline gives CDR1 MDHEN, CDR2 SYDVKM. V was clipped by 3 bases and J by 3 bases; unmatched bases: 12. CDR3: CASSFPSTSPDTDTQYF. As DNA, the CDR3 is TGTGCCAGCAGTTTTCCTTCGACTAGCCCGGATACAGATACGCAGTATTTT.

The chain recombines TRBV6-2 or TRBV6-3 with TRBJ2-7; TRBD2 matches at 9 bases. Germline V gene sequence: CDR1 MNHEY, CDR2 SVGEGT. The J segment lost 3 bases and the V segment lost 5 bases, leaving 14 bases of the junction unmatched. The CDR3 extends over 17 amino acids. This CDR3 is CASSTGPGLAAVYEQYF. CDR3 nucleotides: TGTGCCAGCAGTACCGGTCCGGGACTAGCAGCCGTCTACGAGCAGTACTTC.

CDR3 in amino acids: CASSRTHLTGGGGYTF. In DNA form, the CDR3 reads TGCGCCAGCAGCCGGACCCATTTGACAGGGGGAGGTGGCTACACCTTC. V is TRBV4-3 and J is TRBJ1-2, with 9 nucleotides matching TRBD1. V trimming: 4 bases; J trimming: 7 bases; junction bases outside the gene matches: 13. CDR3 size: 16 residues. Germline-derived CDR1 and CDR2 are LGHNA and YSLEER.

J is TRBJ1-1 and V is TRBV4-2, with 7 bases matching TRBD1. J lost 7 bases, V lost 0 bases, and 11 bases had no gene match. Germline CDR1 LGHNA, CDR2 YNFKEQ. The CDR3 spans 16 residues. CDR3 DNA: TGTGCCAGCAGCCAAGAGAGGGGGCAGGGGCTACTTGAAGCTTTCTTT. This translates into CASSQERGQGLLEAFF.

The chain recombines TRBV27 with TRBJ1-1; perhaps TRBD1 as D (5 bases). CDR3 size: 14 residues. V was shortened by 5 bases and J by 2 bases, with 12 bases between the two germline ends. The germline gives CDR1 MNHEY, CDR2 SMNVEV (reference sequence). This CDR3 is CASSPTVTNTEAFF. The DNA for the CDR3 is TGTGCCAGCAGTCCGACAGTTACTAACACTGAAGCTTTCTTT.

This clone was recorded a few times. V and J are TRBV27 and TRBJ1-1; possible D gene TRBD1, 5 bases. Trimming shortened V by 3 bases and J by 6 bases, and 11 bases separated the two germline ends. The CDR3 contains 13 residues. CDR1 is MNHEY and CDR2 is SMNVEV in the germline V gene (reference sequence). In DNA form, the CDR3 reads TGTGCCAGCAGTTTTGGGGCCGGCGCTGAAGCTTTCTTT. This encodes CASSFGAGAEAFF.

The V call is TRBV13, the J call TRBJ1-2; the D is unclear. V lost 4 bases to trimming and J lost 5 bases, with 8 bases between them. CDR1 and CDR2 from the germline V gene are PRHDT and FYEKMQ (reference sequence). The CDR3 consists of 12 residues. The CDR3 region is CASSSDTYGYTF. CDR3 nucleotides: TGTGCCAGCAGCTCTGACACTTATGGCTACACCTTC.

The CDR3 loop reads CASSQDNTQYF. The CDR3 DNA follows: TGTGCCAGCAGCCAAGATAATACGCAGTATTTT. This chain links TRBV14 with TRBJ2-3, with no clear D. Trimming pared 0 bases from V and 7 bases from J, leaving 2 bases between. The CDR3 is 11 amino acids. Germline values: CDR1 SGHDN, CDR2 FVKESK.

There are a few counts of this clone. This rearrangement joins TRBV11-2 to TRBJ1-6; D unclear. V was cut by 1 base and J by 4 bases, with 11 bases left in between. Per the germline V gene, CDR1 is SGHAT and CDR2 is FQNNGV. There are 16 residues in the CDR3. The DNA of the CDR3 is TGTGCCAGCAGCTTAGGTTGGGCCAGGTATAATTCACCCCTCCACTTT. As protein: CASSLGWARYNSPLHF.

Only a few counts were recorded for this clone. The chain links TRBV11-2 to TRBJ2-1; D possibly corresponds to TRBD1 (6 bases). The V end was cut by 3 bases, the J end by 0 bases, with 21 bases between. The CDR3 has 19 residues. Germline V gene sequence: CDR1 SGHAT, CDR2 FQNNGV. The CDR3 reads CASSLLPGATQSSYNEQFF. The CDR3 coding sequence is TGTGCCAGCAGCTTGCTGCCAGGGGCGACTCAAAGCTCCTACAATGAGCAGTTCTTC.

V and J are TRBV11-3 and TRBJ2-3; TRBD1 matches 11 bases. V was pared by 3 bases and J by 4 bases, with 3 bases of the junction left unmatched. The CDR3 is 15 residues long. The V gene's germline CDR1 is SGHNT and CDR2 YENEEA. CDR3 in DNA: TGTGCCAGCAGCTTCGGGACAGGGGGACCAGATACGCAGTATTTT. As protein: CASSFGTGGPDTQYF.

The CDR3: CASSQGLDRGRLLQHF. CDR3 nucleotides: TGCGCCAGCAGCCAAGGGTTAGACAGGGGGAGACTGCTCCAGCATTTT. The J gene is TRBJ1-5, the V gene TRBV4-1; 9 nucleotides line up with TRBD1. Unmatched junction bases numbered 13, after V lost 1 base and J lost 12 bases. Germline CDR1 MGHRA, CDR2 YSYEKL. CDR3 length: 16 residues.

This chain links TRBV9 with TRBJ2-2; TRBD2 matches 9 bases. V lost 0 bases and J lost 5; bases outside the gene matches: 8. Germline V gene data show CDR1 as SGDLS and CDR2 as YYNGEE. This CDR3 spans 17 amino acids. CDR3 sequence (DNA): TGTGCCAGCAGCGTAGATTATAGCGGGAGCTGGACCGGGGAGCTGTTTTTT. It translates to CASSVDYSGSWTGELFF.

The V call is TRBV7-2, the J call TRBJ1-2; D remains ambiguous. CDR1 is SGHTA and CDR2 is FQGNSA in the germline V gene. Trimming stripped 0 bases from V and 8 bases from J, with 13 bases between. The CDR3 contains 14 residues. In nucleotides, the CDR3 is TGTGCCAGCAGCTTAGCGAACAAAGTGGGCGGCTACACCTTC. Its protein is CASSLANKVGGYTF.

This clone has only a few counts. The V call is TRBV10-1, the J call TRBJ1-4, with 9 bases identical to TRBD1. In germline, CDR1 is WNHNN, CDR2 SYGVQD (reference sequence). V gave up 1 base and J gave up 6 bases; unmatched junction bases: 9. CDR3 length: 17 residues. CDR3 DNA sequence: TGCGCCAGCAGTGAGTTCAGACCGGGACAGGGTCATGAAAAACTGTTTTTT. It translates to CASSEFRPGQGHEKLFF.

The V gene is TRBV11-3, the J gene TRBJ2-1; D gene uncertain. Germline CDR1 SGHNT, CDR2 YENEEA. V gave up 0 bases and J gave up 5 bases, with 11 bases separating them. The CDR3 has 15 residues. The DNA of the CDR3 is TGTGCCAGCAGCTTAGATTCCCTGGCCGACAATGAGCAGTTCTTC. Protein sequence: CASSLDSLADNEQFF.

J is TRBJ2-1 and V is TRBV10-2; perhaps TRBD2 as D (6 bases). The CDR3 loop spans 13 amino acids. From germline, CDR1 is WSHSY and CDR2 SAAADI. Trimming removed 7 bases from V and 6 bases from J, with 13 bases in between. The CDR3 region is CASTGVGSNEQFF. For the CDR3, the DNA is TGCGCCAGCACTGGGGTCGGGAGCAATGAGCAGTTCTTC.

This sequence joins TRBV5-1 and TRBJ2-7, with 11 bases aligning to TRBD1. This CDR3 has 15 amino acids. V was clipped by 0 bases and J by 3 bases; unmatched bases: 2. The germline CDR1 and CDR2 sequences are SGHRS and YFSETQ. The CDR3 sequence is CASSLGTGGLYEQYV. CDR3 coding DNA: TGCGCCAGCAGCTTGGGGACAGGGGGCCTCTACGAGCAGTACGTC.